This is a list of T cell receptor beta chains from one sample in a study of blood T cell repertoires in COVID-19. Data came from immunoSEQ multiplex PCR; TCRdb stores just in-frame clones and leaves some out. Of 200,000 to 250,000 clones in the sample, 65% to 90% were seen once. Material for sequencing was peripheral blood. The receptors shown here come from a woman aged 50 to 60 with acute or convalescent COVID-19. Each CDR3 is given with its conserved first and last residue. D genes are given only for firm matches. Clone sizes are given selectively: once, few, many, or a class where the clone is expanded.

v_gene	len	d_gene	abundance	j_gene	CDR3nt	CDR3aa
TRBV3-1/TRBV3-2	16	-	-	TRBJ2-1	TGTGCCAGCAGCCAAGGGGGAAGCGGGCGGTGGTATGAGCAGTTCTTC	CASSQGGSGRWYEQFF
TRBV19	15	-	-	TRBJ2-2	TGTGCCAGTAGTATGCCCCAGACGAACACCGGGGAGCTGTTTTTT	CASSMPQTNTGELFF
TRBV6-2/TRBV6-3	14	-	-	TRBJ1-2	TGTGCCAGCAGTCCACGGGGGTCACCCTATGGCTACACCTTC	CASSPRGSPYGYTF
TRBV5-1	14	-	-	TRBJ2-7	TGCGCCAGCAGTCTGACAGGAAGCTCCTACGAGCAGTACTTC	CASSLTGSSYEQYF
TRBV5-1	17	TRBD2	-	TRBJ2-2	TGCGCCAGCAGCTTGGCGGTGGCGGGAGGCGGGACCGGGGAGCTGTTTTTT	CASSLAVAGGGTGELFF
TRBV7-6	11	-	-	TRBJ2-7	TGTGCCAGCAGCTTAGACGGGGAACAGTACTTC	CASSLDGEQYF
TRBV7-3	15	TRBD1	-	TRBJ2-1	TGTGCCAGCAGCCCAGTGGGGACAGGGAGCGATGAGCAGTTCTTC	CASSPVGTGSDEQFF
TRBV19	15	-	-	TRBJ2-4	TGTGCCAGTAGTACCCACAGGGTAGGCAAAAACATTCAGTACTTC	CASSTHRVGKNIQYF
TRBV19	17	-	-	TRBJ2-3	TGTGCCAGTAGTATAGGCCGCGGATATGGCGGGACGGATACGCAGTATTTT	CASSIGRGYGGTDTQYF
TRBV2	15	TRBD1	-	TRBJ2-1	TGTGCCAGCAGTGGCCGGACAGGGGGCCGGAATGAGCAGTTCTTC	CASSGRTGGRNEQFF
TRBV4-3	15	TRBD1	-	TRBJ2-1	TGCGCCAGCAGCCCTTCACAACAGGGGACCAATGAGCAGTTCTTC	CASSPSQQGTNEQFF
TRBV6-5	14	-	-	TRBJ2-1	TGTGCCAGCAGCCCCCTAGTGAACTACAATGAGCAGTTCTTC	CASSPLVNYNEQFF
TRBV9	15	TRBD2	-	TRBJ2-7	TGTGCCAGCAGCGTAGGGTTAGCGGGGACCTACGAGCAGTACTTC	CASSVGLAGTYEQYF
TRBV10-3	15	-	once	TRBJ2-3	TGTGCCATCAGTGAGTTGGGCAGAGGCACAGATACGCAGTATTTT	CAISELGRGTDTQYF
TRBV4-1	12	-	-	TRBJ1-2	TGCGCCAGCAGCCAAGATCCACAGGGAGAGGTCTTC	CASSQDPQGEVF